A single sample gave rise to the 14 T cell receptor beta chains below, sequenced in a study of OX40 agonist ivuxolimab in advanced cancers. Using immunoSEQ multiplex PCR, the repertoire was profiled, and TCRdb retains in-frame clones only, with some absent. The data show about 86,000 clones, about 83% seen once. The starting material was CD4+ or CD8+ T cells sorted from blood, obtained in a trial of the OX40 agonist ivuxolimab. Source of these receptors: an adult with an advanced solid tumor such as melanoma, head and neck, liver or kidney cancer.

This clone was counted once. This chain uses TRBV5-6 with TRBJ2-1; unclear D gene. The CDR3 is made up of 13 amino acids. CDR1 SGHDT and CDR2 YYEEEE come from the germline V gene. V lost 0 bases, J lost 8 bases, and 9 bases lay in between. The DNA for the CDR3 is TGTGCCAGCAGCTTGGGGGGAACGGATGAGCAGTTCTTC. Protein sequence: CASSLGGTDEQFF.

This clone was counted a single time. The V call is TRBV6-5, the J call TRBJ1-6; 7 bases align to TRBD1. V was clipped by 6 bases and J by 6 bases; unmatched bases: 5. This CDR3 is 14 amino acids long. Germline CDR1 is MNHEY and CDR2 is SVGAGI. The CDR3 coding sequence is TGTGCCAGCAGACCCAGGGGGAGTAATTCACCCCTCCACTTT. Amino acids: CASRPRGSNSPLHF.

The chain employs TRBV2 and TRBJ2-1, with TRBD2 identical over 8 bases. The ends lost 4 bases at V and 4 bases at J; junction bases unmatched: 3. The CDR3 loop spans 14 amino acids. From germline, CDR1 is SNHLY and CDR2 FYNNEI. CDR3 loop: CASSGGRNYNEQFF. CDR3 coding DNA: TGTGCCAGCAGTGGCGGGAGGAATTACAATGAGCAGTTCTTC.

The rearrangement links TRBV7-8 to TRBJ2-7, with D possibly called TRBD1 or TRBD2 (6 bases each). Trimming stripped 4 bases from V and 7 bases from J, with 14 bases between. This CDR3 has 13 residues. Germline V lookup: CDR1 SGHVS, CDR2 FQNEAQ. As DNA, the CDR3 is TGTGCCAGCAGCTCCTACGGGGGCACGGAGCAGTACTTC. Amino acid sequence: CASSSYGGTEQYF.

The chain has TRBV28 and TRBJ1-2, with D possibly being TRBD1 (5 bases). CDR3 length equals 15 residues. Germline V gene data show CDR1 as MDHEN and CDR2 as SYDVKM. The V end lost 6 bases, the J end lost 6 bases, and 20 bases lay between the germline ends. The CDR3, as DNA: TGTGCCAGCAGGGAAACAGGCTCTGGAATTGATGGCTACACCTTC. It specifies CASRETGSGIDGYTF.

The chain couples TRBV5-6 to TRBJ1-2; D gene uncertain. V was pared by 4 bases and J by 0 bases, with 13 bases between. Germline V gene sequence: CDR1 SGHDT, CDR2 YYEEEE. The CDR3 is 15 amino acids. This CDR3 reads CASSLGRIPNYGYTF. The CDR3 DNA reads TGTGCCAGCAGCCTCGGACGGATCCCTAACTATGGCTACACCTTC.

The chain recombines TRBV5-1 with TRBJ1-2; possibly TRBD1 for D (5 bases). CDR1 SGHRS and CDR2 YFSETQ come from the germline V gene. CDR3 length: 13 residues. V was pared by 2 bases and J by 2 bases, with 7 bases between. CDR3 DNA: TGCGCCAGCAGCTTTGGGGGGAACTATGGCTACACCTTC. The encoded protein is CASSFGGNYGYTF.

The chain couples TRBV30 to TRBJ2-7, with D unresolved. CDR1 and CDR2 from the germline V gene are GTSNPN and SVGIG (reference sequence). The CDR3 spans 15 residues. The V end was cut by 3 bases, the J end by 4 bases, with 19 bases between. The CDR3 is CAWSRGLNSPYEQYF. Here the CDR3 DNA reads TGTGCCTGGAGCCGTGGGTTGAACTCTCCTTACGAGCAGTACTTC.

This chain uses TRBV27 with TRBJ1-5; 10 bases line up with TRBD1. V lost 4 bases and J lost 7; bases outside the gene matches: 7. The germline gives CDR1 MNHEY, CDR2 SMNVEV (reference sequence). The CDR3 extends over 15 amino acids. In DNA form, the CDR3 reads TGTGCCAGCAGTTCCGGACAGGGGGGAAGGCAGCCCCAGCATTTT. Protein: CASSSGQGGRQPQHF.

V gene TRBV6-5 combines with J gene TRBJ2-2; D may be TRBD1 or TRBD2 (6 bases each). This CDR3 is 14 amino acids long. Germline-derived CDR1 and CDR2 are MNHEY and SVGAGI. V was trimmed by 7 bases and J by 5 bases, leaving 14 bases between them. The CDR3 DNA is TGTGCCAGCATTAGAACAGGGAGGACCGGGGAGCTGTTTTTT. Translation gives CASIRTGRTGELFF.

The chain recombines TRBV5-1 with TRBJ2-1, with D possibly matching TRBD2 (6 bases). The germline gives CDR1 SGHRS, CDR2 YFSETQ. Trimming cost V 7 bases and J 4 bases, with 9 bases left between them. The length of the CDR3 is 12 residues. This CDR3 reads CASRRDYNEQFF. DNA of the CDR3: TGCGCCAGCCGGCGGGATTACAATGAGCAGTTCTTC.

The J gene is TRBJ1-2, the V gene TRBV6-6; D perhaps matches TRBD1 (5 bases). The V end was cut by 0 bases, the J end by 14 bases, with 13 bases between. Germline loops: CDR1 MNHNY, CDR2 SVGAGI (reference sequence). The CDR3 spans 12 residues. CDR3 nucleotide sequence: TGTGCCAGCAGTTACTCGACGGGGGAAAGGACCTTC. This encodes CASSYSTGERTF.

V and J are TRBV19 and TRBJ2-5, with 8 positions matching TRBD2. Per the germline V gene, CDR1 is LNHDA and CDR2 is SQIVND (reference sequence). V was clipped by 6 bases and J by 6 bases; unmatched bases: 18. The CDR3 loop spans 17 amino acids. This chain's CDR3 is CASSQLPRGTSDQTQYF. The DNA of the CDR3 is TGTGCCAGTAGCCAACTCCCCCGCGGGACTAGTGATCAGACCCAGTACTTC.

The V call is TRBV13, the J call TRBJ2-6, with 9 bases identical to TRBD1. CDR1 and CDR2 (germline): PRHDT, FYEKMQ (reference sequence). Germline trimming cut 1 base from V and 4 bases from J; bases unmatched to any gene: 5. This CDR3 is built from 17 residues. For the CDR3, the DNA is TGTGCCAGCAGCTTAGAACAGGGGGCGAGCGGGGCCAACGTCCTGACTTTC. This codes for CASSLEQGASGANVLTF.